A single sample is the source of the 19 T cell receptor beta chains below, sequenced in a study of OX40 agonist ivuxolimab in advanced cancers. Profiled with immunoSEQ multiplex PCR; TCRdb holds only in-frame clones, not every one. This sample has some 72,000 clones, with approximately 90% found just once. This material consisted of CD4+ or CD8+ T cells sorted from blood, taken in a trial of the OX40 agonist ivuxolimab. These TCRs come from an adult with an advanced solid tumor such as melanoma, head and neck, liver or kidney cancer.

The chain carries TRBV2 and TRBJ2-3; the D is unclear. Germline values: CDR1 SNHLY, CDR2 FYNNEI. V shed 3 bases and J shed 2 bases, with 9 bases lying between them. CDR3 size: 14 residues. This chain's CDR3 is CASSERRLTDTQYF. CDR3 in DNA: TGTGCCAGCAGTGAGCGGCGGCTCACAGATACGCAGTATTTT.

The chain combines TRBV7-6 with TRBJ2-1; TRBD2 agrees at 9 bases. Germline lookup yields CDR1 SGHVS and CDR2 FNYEAQ. J was trimmed by 8 bases and V by 0 bases; bases with no gene match: 5. The CDR3 is made up of 15 amino acids. Written as DNA, the CDR3 is TGTGCCAGCAGCTTAGCGACTAGCGGTACCGATGAGCAGTTCTTC. Residues: CASSLATSGTDEQFF.

The chain carries TRBV27 and TRBJ2-7, with D perhaps TRBD2 (6 bases). Germline CDR1 reads MNHEY; CDR2 reads SMNVEV (reference sequence). This CDR3 region has 13 residues. The V end was cut by 1 base, the J end by 9 bases, with 13 bases between. The CDR3 loop reads CASSLWAGQGQYF. CDR3 nucleotide sequence: TGTGCCAGCAGTTTATGGGCGGGGCAGGGGCAGTACTTC.

This clone was detected only once. The rearrangement uses TRBV6-1 and TRBJ2-1; TRBD1 is a possible D gene (6 bases). V shed 6 bases and J shed 10 bases, with 13 bases lying between them. Germline V gene sequence: CDR1 MNHNS, CDR2 SASEGT. This CDR3 has 12 residues. The CDR3 sequence is CASSTRGQEQFF. CDR3 bases: TGTGCCAGCAGCACTAGGGGACAAGAGCAGTTCTTC.

The genes are TRBV5-1 and TRBJ2-5; maybe TRBD1 (5 bases). From germline, CDR1 is SGHRS and CDR2 YFSETQ. The CDR3 is made up of 15 amino acids. V was shortened by 0 bases and J by 3 bases, with 12 bases between the two germline ends. Here the CDR3 reads CASSLGVVGEETQYF. The CDR3 DNA is TGCGCCAGCAGCTTGGGGGTTGTAGGGGAAGAGACCCAGTACTTC.

As regards this clone: An end of the junction does not agree with germline; a read error may underlie this. V gene TRBV7-7 combines with J gene TRBJ2-2, with a weak D call TRBD1 (6 bases). Germline V lookup: CDR1 SSHAT, CDR2 FNYEAQ (reference sequence). The CDR3 has 14 residues. CDR3 loop: CASSQAPGAGELFF. The CDR3 DNA reads as TGTGCTAGCAGCCAAGCGCCAGGGGCCGGGGAGCTGTTTTTT.

The rearrangement joins TRBV11-3 to TRBJ2-2, with D possibly TRBD1 on 5 matching bases. V was trimmed by 5 bases and J by 5 bases, leaving 15 bases between them. In germline, CDR1 is SGHNT, CDR2 YENEEA. CDR3 length: 15 residues. CDR3 amino acids: CASSRSGSRTGELFF. CDR3 DNA sequence: TGTGCCAGCAGCCGATCAGGGTCGCGGACCGGGGAGCTGTTTTTT.

The J gene is TRBJ2-2, the V gene TRBV7-2; the match to TRBD1 covers 9 bases. The germline gives CDR1 SGHTA, CDR2 FQGNSA. V dropped 2 bases and J dropped 4; count of bases not matched to a gene: 5. The CDR3 totals 16 residues. CDR3 sequence reads: CASSLNRGRVTGELFF. The CDR3 coding sequence is TGTGCCAGCAGCTTAAACAGGGGGCGCGTCACCGGGGAGCTGTTTTTT.

This clone showed up just once. The rearrangement links TRBV12-2 to TRBJ2-7. TRBV12-2 is a pseudogene locus. The length of the CDR3 is 9 residues. This chain's CDR3 is CARCYEQYF. CDR3 bases: TGTGCAAGGTGCTACGAGCAGTACTTC.

The chain is built from TRBV7-2 and TRBJ2-3; no firm D call. This CDR3 has 15 amino acids. Germline values: CDR1 SGHTA, CDR2 FQGNSA. V was shortened by 4 bases and J by 2 bases, with 13 bases between the two germline ends. This chain's CDR3 is CASSYVAGTTDTQYF. The DNA for the CDR3 is TGTGCCAGCAGCTACGTAGCCGGAACCACAGATACGCAGTATTTT.

The rearrangement links TRBV7-2 to TRBJ2-2, with D unresolved. Germline V gene data show CDR1 as SGHTA and CDR2 as FQGNSA. Trimming pared 1 base from V and 4 bases from J, leaving 7 bases between. This CDR3 is built from 14 residues. The CDR3, as DNA: TGTGCCAGCAGCTTAGTTACCCGCACCGGGGAGCTGTTTTTT. Protein: CASSLVTRTGELFF.

This clone has a single count. J is TRBJ2-2 and V is TRBV11-3, with a tentative D call TRBD2 (5 bases). Germline V lookup: CDR1 SGHNT, CDR2 YENEEA. V lost 0 bases to trimming and J lost 3 bases, with 5 bases between them. This CDR3 contains 14 residues. The CDR3 DNA reads as TGTGCCAGCAGCTTAGAGGACTACACCGGGGAGCTGTTTTTT. Translation gives CASSLEDYTGELFF.

The chain recombines TRBV7-2 with TRBJ2-1, with 9 nucleotides matching TRBD2. Germline loops: CDR1 SGHTA, CDR2 FQGNSA. V shed 2 bases, J shed 9 bases, and the junction held 14 bases outside the gene matches. CDR3 length: 17 residues. The CDR3 protein is CASSLRVGSGSLGEQFF. As DNA, the CDR3 is TGTGCCAGCAGCTTACGGGTGGGTAGCGGGAGCCTGGGTGAGCAGTTCTTC.

The chain recombines TRBV30 with TRBJ1-2; 7 bases match TRBD1. The CDR3 length is 15 residues. J was trimmed by 7 bases and V by 4 bases; bases with no gene match: 15. Germline lookup yields CDR1 GTSNPN and CDR2 SVGIG (reference sequence). CDR3 in amino acids: CAWTRRQGGIGGYTF. The CDR3 bases are TGTGCCTGGACCAGAAGACAGGGCGGGATTGGTGGCTACACCTTC.

The genes are TRBV30 and TRBJ1-2, with D tentatively TRBD1 (5 bases). The V end was cut by 0 bases, the J end by 4 bases, with 15 bases between. CDR1 and CDR2 from the germline V gene are GTSNPN and SVGIG (reference sequence). CDR3 size: 15 residues. The CDR3 here is CAWSVGARTAYGYTF. The CDR3 bases are TGTGCCTGGAGTGTAGGGGCGAGGACGGCCTATGGCTACACCTTC. The full variable domain, completed using reference TRBV30 and TRBJ1-2, is SQTIHQWPATLVQPVGSPLSLECTVEGTSNPNLYWYRQAAGRGLQLLFYSVGIGQISSEVPQNLSASRPQDRQFILSSKKLLLSDSGFYLCAWSVGARTAYGYTFGSGTRLTVV.

The chain recombines TRBV9 with TRBJ2-5; 11 bases are shared with TRBD2. The CDR3 loop spans 14 amino acids. V shed 2 bases, J shed 4 bases, and the junction held 1 base outside the gene matches. CDR1 and CDR2 (germline): SGDLS, YYNGEE. CDR3 sequence (DNA): TGTGCCAGCAGCGTTACTAGCGGGAGAGAGACCCAGTACTTC. Protein product: CASSVTSGRETQYF.

The chain joins TRBV7-3 to TRBJ2-2, with 10 positions matching TRBD2. In germline, CDR1 is SGHTA, CDR2 FQGTGA. This CDR3 region has 19 residues. Unmatched junction bases numbered 14, after V lost 1 base and J lost 6 bases. CDR3 protein: CASSLKRGTSGMASGELFF. For the CDR3, the DNA is TGTGCCAGCAGCTTAAAGCGAGGAACTAGCGGGATGGCTTCCGGGGAGCTGTTTTTT.

The rearrangement uses TRBV25-1 and TRBJ2-7, with 7 bases matching TRBD2. The V gene's germline CDR1 is MGHDK and CDR2 SYGVNS. J was trimmed by 3 bases and V by 6 bases; bases with no gene match: 11. The CDR3 runs to 15 residues. The CDR3 DNA reads as TGTGCCAGCAGCCAAGGGCCTAGCGGAGGCTACGAGCAGTACTTC. Translation: CASSQGPSGGYEQYF.

The J gene is TRBJ2-5, the V gene TRBV27; TRBD2 matches 9 bases. J lost 7 bases, V lost 5 bases, and 11 bases had no gene match. The CDR3 has 15 amino acids. CDR1 is MNHEY, CDR2 SMNVEV, per germline (reference sequence). CDR3 coding DNA: TGTGCCAGCAGTGGGACTAGCCCATCGATGGGGACCCAGTACTTC. It yields the protein CASSGTSPSMGTQYF.